This T cell receptor (beta chain) is from a study of regulatory T cells in long-lasting Graves disease. Time point of the sample: newly diagnosed GD, antithyroid drugs for less than 3 months. The TCR library was made from RNA that had been extracted from PBMCs in TRIzol. CDR3-region Arm-PCR and iRepertoire HTBI primers produced the TCR beta libraries. Original processing methods: Identification yielded some 60 TRBV and about 15 TRBJ segments across samples. In TCRdb, the multiplex PCR reads were re-called with MiXCR into one record per CDR3 protein. The V and J calls were determined by TCRdb, not by the authors. This table holds some 500,000 distinct CDR3 sequences, 13% found once. This clonotype has a count of ten or more. Its antigen is not identified. Broader study findings: In persistent patients, shared public clonotypes (more than 2,500) outnumbered those in new patients (almost 1,000).

These same data were also listed under a study on T cells in Graves' hyperthyroidism and ophthalmopathy. From that second work: Each patient was aged 18 to 65 and had newly diagnosed hyperthyroidism of under 2 months' duration. Within blood appeared most thyroid clonotypes that had expanded above 0.001.

The source was peripheral blood mononuclear cells (PBMCs), collected at new diagnosis, from a patient treated with antithyroid drugs. The source is a man aged 25 to 40 with Graves disease.

The CDR3 loop is CASSPTTDGEEAFF. The CDR3, as DNA: TGCGCCAGCAGTCCAACAACGGACGGTGAAGAAGCTTTCTTT. The chain combines TRBV10-2 with TRBJ1-1; D is unresolved. The CDR3 consists of 14 residues. The V gene lost 5 bases and the J gene lost 8 bases, with 18 bases spanning the gap. Germline V CDR1 and CDR2: WSHSY, SAAADI.